The 10 T cell receptor beta chains given below trace back to one sample, sequenced in a study of T-cell memory formation after mild COVID-19. TCRdb reprocessed the 5' RACE reads via MiXCR and lists one record per CDR3 protein. The sample comprises approximately 210,000 distinct CDR3 sequences, around 16% of which are singletons, and roughly 2.6% rests with the top ten. Specimen: PBMCs or a T cell subset sorted from them (not recorded which). These receptors were obtained from an adult woman who had mild COVID-19 (a few samples of this study predate the infection). Cell type and time point are not known.

The V call is TRBV5-1, the J call TRBJ1-2; D call uncertain. Germline V gene sequence: CDR1 SGHRS, CDR2 YFSETQ. This CDR3 comprises 13 residues. The V gene lost 4 bases and the J gene lost 1 base, with 8 bases spanning the gap. The CDR3 loop reads CASSVGVNYGYTF. CDR3 DNA sequence: TGCGCCAGCAGCGTTGGAGTTAACTATGGCTACACCTTC.

This clonotype was detected only a few times. The chain employs TRBV7-8 and TRBJ2-7; tentatively, D is TRBD1 (6 bases). CDR1 and CDR2 from the germline V gene are SGHVS and FQNEAQ. The CDR3 length is 16 residues. The V end lost 4 bases, the J end lost 0 bases, and 16 bases lay between the germline ends. This CDR3 is CASSSRLGAVSYEQYF. Written as DNA, the CDR3 is TGTGCCAGCAGCTCTCGTTTGGGGGCAGTCTCCTACGAGCAGTACTTC.

The chain couples TRBV4-1 to TRBJ1-1, with 9 bases that match TRBD1. With V trimmed by 5 bases and J by 7 bases, 14 bases remained unmatched. CDR3 length: 16 amino acids. Germline values: CDR1 MGHRA, CDR2 YSYEKL. As DNA, the CDR3 is TGCGCCAGCAGCGCCGGGACAGGGCGACCAGGATATGAAGCTTTCTTT. Protein product: CASSAGTGRPGYEAFF.

This clonotype was seen a few times. V gene TRBV7-2 combines with J gene TRBJ2-7; TRBD2 matches 9 bases. The germline V gene has CDR1 SGHTA and CDR2 FQGNSA. V lost 4 bases and J lost 2; bases outside the gene matches: 12. The CDR3 runs 17 residues. This chain's CDR3 is CASSSHLSGGGPYEQYF. The CDR3 nucleotides are TGTGCCAGCAGCTCCCACCTTAGCGGGGGCGGCCCCTACGAGCAGTACTTC.

This clonotype has ten or more counts. The chain couples TRBV12-3 or TRBV12-4 to TRBJ1-2; D is perhaps TRBD1 (5 bases). Between the trimmed V and J ends, which lost 2 bases and 2 bases, there was a span of 9 bases. There are 14 residues in the CDR3. The CDR3 region has the DNA TGTGCCAGCAGTTTACGGGGCGCGAACTATGGCTACACCTTC. It yields the protein CASSLRGANYGYTF.

The J gene is TRBJ2-1, the V gene TRBV18; 7 nucleotides match TRBD1. The germline CDR1 and CDR2 sequences are KGHSH and LQKENI. The J segment lost 4 bases and the V segment lost 6 bases, leaving 9 bases of the junction unmatched. The CDR3 totals 15 residues. The CDR3 bases are TGTGCCAGCTCGAACAGACAGGGCACTTACAATGAGCAGTTCTTC. Translation: CASSNRQGTYNEQFF.

This clonotype showed up just a few times. This chain's CDR3 is CASSYESPSGSGANVLTF. The DNA of the CDR3 is TGTGCCAGCAGTTACGAGTCTCCGTCCGGGTCTGGGGCCAACGTCCTGACTTTC. This chain links TRBV6-5 with TRBJ2-6; D unresolved. CDR1 and CDR2 from the germline V gene are MNHEY and SVGAGI. The V end lost 2 bases, the J end lost 1 base, and 15 bases lay between the germline ends. CDR3 length equals 18 residues.

The rearrangement joins TRBV7-2 to TRBJ2-1, with D hard to call. CDR3 size: 19 residues. V dropped 2 bases and J dropped 0 bases, with 20 bases sitting between them. Germline V gene lookup returns CDR1 SGHTA and CDR2 FQGNSA. CDR3 sequence reads: CASSLKAPSRVSSYNEQFF. The CDR3 bases are TGTGCCAGCAGCTTAAAAGCGCCATCAAGGGTTAGCTCCTACAATGAGCAGTTCTTC.

The rearrangement joins TRBV30 to TRBJ1-1, with D unresolved. Germline V CDR1 and CDR2: GTSNPN, SVGIG (reference sequence). The CDR3 length is 15 residues. Trimming removed 2 bases from V and 1 base from J, with 14 bases in between. The CDR3 region is CAWSIARVANTEAFF. Here the CDR3 DNA reads TGTGCCTGGAGTATTGCCCGCGTTGCGAACACTGAAGCTTTCTTT.

The chain is built from TRBV6-6 and TRBJ2-3; a weak D match, TRBD2 (6 bases). The CDR3 is 13 residues long. CDR1 is MNHNY, CDR2 SVGAGI, per germline (reference sequence). Trimming stripped 11 bases from V and 5 bases from J, with 17 bases between. The CDR3 region has the DNA TGTGCCGGTTCCGGGGGACGAGGAGATACGCAGTATTTT. Amino acids: CAGSGGRGDTQYF.